The next 27 T cell receptor beta chains were all read from a single sample in a study of blood T cells in healthy people across ages. A sample-barcoded 5' primer and a J-beta primer mix were used in a second PCR of about 6 to 12 cycles. TCRdb redid the calling of the 5' RACE reads with MiXCR, one entry per CDR3 protein. The sample contains about a million distinct CDR3 sequences, just over 50% of which appear only once. Sequencing used blood. All receptors come from an older woman in good health.

V is TRBV4-3 and J is TRBJ1-2; D not certain. Germline loops: CDR1 LGHNA, CDR2 YSLEER. With 0 bases removed from V and 4 bases from J, the gap between germline ends came to 12 bases. This CDR3 has 15 amino acids. CDR3: CASSQDAPWGYGYTF. The CDR3 coding sequence is TGCGCCAGCAGCCAAGACGCCCCCTGGGGCTATGGCTACACCTTC.

CDR3 nucleotide sequence: TGCGCCAGCAGCCAAGATTTTGTTACGGGATGGGCCTACGAGCAGTACTTC. It yields the protein CASSQDFVTGWAYEQYF. This rearrangement joins TRBV4-1 to TRBJ2-7; TRBD2 is a possible D gene (5 bases). Germline loops: CDR1 MGHRA, CDR2 YSYEKL. The CDR3 is 17 amino acids. The V end was cut by 0 bases, the J end by 2 bases, with 17 bases between.

The chain couples TRBV7-9 to TRBJ2-1; 7 bases fit TRBD1. J was trimmed by 0 bases and V by 5 bases; bases with no gene match: 7. The CDR3 loop spans 16 amino acids. Germline CDR1 and CDR2: SEHNR and FQNEAQ (reference sequence). CDR3 nucleotide sequence: TGTGCCAGCAGCACCTTACAGGGGAGCTCCTACAATGAGCAGTTCTTC. This codes for CASSTLQGSSYNEQFF.

The V and J genes are TRBV5-4 and TRBJ2-1; 8 positions agree with TRBD2. The end of the DNA is better explained by TRBJ2-7, so the J call may be wrong. Germline CDR1 SGHNT, CDR2 YYREEE (reference sequence). The CDR3 loop spans 17 amino acids. DNA of the CDR3: TGTGCCAGCAGCCCCAGGAAAACGGGAGGGGCATACAATGAGCAGTACTTC. Translated: CASSPRKTGGAYNEQYF.

V and J are TRBV30 and TRBJ1-2, with TRBD1 as a possible D gene (5 bases). CDR1 and CDR2 (germline): GTSNPN, SVGIG (reference sequence). V dropped 5 bases and J dropped 5 bases, with 15 bases sitting between them. This CDR3 is 13 amino acids long. CDR3 region: CAWSKDSFYGYTF. The CDR3 nucleotides read TGTGCCTGGTCCAAAGACAGTTTTTATGGCTACACCTTC.

The chain uses TRBV7-2 and TRBJ2-3; D is possibly TRBD2 (6 bases). V lost 7 bases to trimming and J lost 4 bases, with 12 bases between them. This CDR3 region has 13 residues. Looked up from germline, CDR1 is SGHTA and CDR2 is FQGNSA. CDR3 loop: CASTGTFPDTQYF. The CDR3 region has the DNA TGTGCCAGCACGGGGACTTTCCCAGATACGCAGTATTTT.

Note on this clonotype: The germline gene is not matched at one end of the junction; a read error may be the cause. V gene TRBV20-1 combines with J gene TRBJ2-5, with D uncertain. CDR1 is DFQATT and CDR2 is SNEGSKA in the germline V gene (reference sequence). This CDR3 spans 12 amino acids. For the CDR3, the DNA is TGCATTGCTGGGCTAGAGGAAGAGACCCAGTACTTC. It yields the protein CIAGLEEETQYF.

J is TRBJ2-1 and V is TRBV20-1; D is uncertain. Germline V gives CDR1 DFQATT, CDR2 SNEGSKA (reference sequence). This CDR3 is built from 13 residues. The V end was cut by 7 bases, the J end by 0 bases, with 10 bases between. The CDR3 nucleotides are TGCAGTGGGATTTATAGCTCCTACAATGAGCAGTTCTTC. Amino acid sequence: CSGIYSSYNEQFF.

The chain couples TRBV6-5 to TRBJ1-5; no reliable D call. This CDR3 is 15 amino acids long. With 2 bases removed from V and 2 bases from J, the gap between germline ends came to 10 bases. Germline V gene data show CDR1 as MNHEY and CDR2 as SVGAGI. The CDR3 reads CASSYLPIGNQPQHF. CDR3 coding DNA: TGTGCCAGCAGTTACCTGCCGATCGGCAATCAGCCCCAGCATTTT.

This clonotype was picked up a small number of times. V and J are TRBV7-2 and TRBJ2-3, with TRBD2 matching 9 bases. From germline, CDR1 is SGHTA and CDR2 FQGNSA. V was pared by 2 bases and J by 7 bases, with 10 bases of the junction left unmatched. The CDR3 spans 16 residues. CDR3 amino acids: CASSLNLAGLGNTQYF. CDR3 DNA: TGTGCCAGCAGCTTAAACCTAGCGGGACTAGGGAATACGCAGTATTTT.

As concerns this clonotype: A read error may produce the germline difference seen at one junction end. The chain carries TRBV18 and TRBJ1-4, with TRBD1 matching 8 bases. The CDR3 sequence is 16 residues long. Germline V gene lookup returns CDR1 KGHSH and CDR2 LQKENI. Written as DNA, the CDR3 is TGTGCCAACTCAGCCGGGACAGGTTTCGGGAATGAAAAACTGTTTTTT. It specifies CANSAGTGFGNEKLFF.

The chain has TRBV6-2 or TRBV6-3 and TRBJ2-3; TRBD2 might be the D (6 bases). V shed 4 bases and J shed 2 bases, with 16 bases lying between them. Germline lookup yields CDR1 MNHEY and CDR2 SVGEGT. The CDR3 extends over 16 amino acids. CDR3 nucleotides: TGTGCCAGCAGTTGGGTAGCGGCTGTCCCCACAGATACGCAGTATTTT. Amino acid sequence: CASSWVAAVPTDTQYF.

The V and J genes are TRBV4-2 and TRBJ2-1; 12 nucleotides match TRBD2. The junction had 25 bases not matched to a gene; V was cut back by 0 bases and J by 7 bases. Germline assignment: CDR1 LGHNA and CDR2 YNFKEQ. The length of the CDR3 is 23 residues. This chain's CDR3 is CASSQEGQGKRLAGDGVRNEQFF. The CDR3 coding sequence is TGTGCCAGCAGCCAAGAGGGGCAGGGCAAAAGACTAGCGGGAGACGGGGTGAGGAATGAGCAGTTCTTC.

This clonotype has just a few counts. It is unclear where the CDR3 begins or ends on the DNA, so no DNA is shown, and the CDR3 is as TCRdb lists it. The chain has TRBV27 and TRBJ2-7; no check of the table's D call, TRBD1, against the DNA was made. Germline loops: CDR1 MNHEY, CDR2 SMNVEV (reference sequence). The CDR3 region is 14 residues in length, termini included. The CDR3 here is CASSSSPGSREQYF.

The V gene is TRBV10-3, the J gene TRBJ2-3; no firm D call. Germline CDR1 reads ENHRY; CDR2 reads SYGVKD. Trimming stripped 2 bases from V and 2 bases from J, with 8 bases between. CDR3 size: 14 residues. CDR3 residues: CAISEGRSTDTQYF. The CDR3, as DNA: TGTGCCATCAGTGAGGGGCGGTCCACAGATACGCAGTATTTT.

The V call is TRBV10-3, the J call TRBJ2-3, with 8 positions matching TRBD1. The CDR3 is 14 residues long. Trimming cost V 7 bases and J 2 bases; bases outside gene matches: 5. Germline V gene lookup returns CDR1 ENHRY and CDR2 SYGVKD. CDR3 region: CAINEGQDTDTQYF. CDR3 DNA: TGTGCCATCAACGAGGGACAGGACACAGATACGCAGTATTTT.

This clonotype was found a few times. This chain links TRBV4-1 with TRBJ1-3; D is undetermined. With 0 bases removed from V and 8 bases from J, the gap between germline ends came to 11 bases. CDR3 length: 14 residues. From germline, CDR1 is MGHRA and CDR2 YSYEKL. CDR3 in amino acids: CASSQEGSQDTIYF. CDR3 in DNA: TGCGCCAGCAGCCAAGAAGGATCCCAGGACACCATATATTTT.

The genes are TRBV14 and TRBJ2-1, with D unresolved. The length of the CDR3 is 15 residues. Per germline, CDR1 SGHDN and CDR2 FVKESK. V was pared by 2 bases and J by 5 bases, with 13 bases between. CDR3: CASSQSIVLHNEQFF. The DNA for the CDR3 is TGTGCCAGCAGCCAATCGATTGTTTTACACAATGAGCAGTTCTTC. Full variable domain (outside the CDR3, taken from reference TRBV14 and TRBJ2-1): EAGVTQFPSHSVIEKGQTVTLRCDPISGHDNLYWYRRVMGKEIKFLLHFVKESKQDESGMPNNRFLAERTGGTYSTLKVQPAELEDSGVYFCASSQSIVLHNEQFFGPGTRLTVL.

Of note for this clonotype: This sequence may be a read error, since a much larger clone differs from it by one base. The chain combines TRBV29-1 with TRBJ2-5; 7 bases match TRBD2. CDR3 length equals 15 residues. The ends lost 6 bases at V and 11 bases at J; junction bases unmatched: 21. CDR1 is SQVTM, CDR2 ANQGSEA, per germline. The DNA for the CDR3 is TGCAGCGTCGGTCTTGGTCCTAGCGGTTACAATGAGCAGTACTTC. Translated, it gives CSVGLGPSGYNEQYF.

In its sample, this clonotype was seen a few times. The V gene is TRBV2, the J gene TRBJ2-7; a weak D match, TRBD1 (6 bases). This CDR3 is built from 12 residues. The germline V gene has CDR1 SNHLY and CDR2 FYNNEI. Trimming took 6 bases from V and 3 from J, leaving 9 bases between them. The CDR3 coding sequence is TGTGCCAGCAGGGACAGCCACTACGAGCAGTACTTC. This translates into CASRDSHYEQYF.

V usage is TRBV11-2 and J usage is TRBJ2-7; D is possibly TRBD2 (6 bases). The J call is doubtful: the DNA matches TRBJ2-5 better. Per the germline V gene, CDR1 is SGHAT and CDR2 is FQNNGV. This CDR3 comprises 14 residues. CDR3 region: CASSFLRGMETQYF. As DNA, the CDR3 is TGTGCCAGCAGCTTCCTCCGGGGGATGGAGACCCAGTACTTC.

The chain couples TRBV7-2 to TRBJ1-5; no clear D. Per the germline V gene, CDR1 is SGHTA and CDR2 is FQGNSA. The CDR3 covers 14 residues. The V end lost 1 base, the J end lost 6 bases, and 10 bases lay between the germline ends. The CDR3 region has the DNA TGTGCCAGCAGCTTAGTCTCCGAGGCTCAGCCCCAGCATTTT. Amino acid sequence: CASSLVSEAQPQHF.

This clonotype was observed a few times. V gene TRBV7-2 combines with J gene TRBJ2-5; D remains unclear. The CDR3 length is 14 residues. V lost 4 bases and J 5 bases, leaving 14 bases between the germline ends. In germline, CDR1 is SGHTA, CDR2 FQGNSA. CDR3 sequence (DNA): TGTGCCAGCAGCTCCAGTCGCTTTATGGAGACCCAGTACTTC. Translating gives CASSSSRFMETQYF.

This chain joins TRBV5-1 and TRBJ2-7; a possible D gene is TRBD2 (5 bases). The J call may be mistaken, given a closer DNA end match to TRBJ2-5. There are 15 residues in the CDR3. Germline V lookup: CDR1 SGHRS, CDR2 YFSETQ. The CDR3 sequence: CASSVLAGEGETQYF. In nucleotides, the CDR3 is TGCGCCAGCAGCGTTTTAGCAGGAGAGGGTGAGACCCAGTACTTC.

This clonotype was observed a handful of times. The chain's CDR3 is CSVYSTGLFYNEQFF. CDR3 DNA sequence: TGCAGCGTTTATTCTACAGGGCTCTTCTACAATGAGCAGTTCTTC. The chain employs TRBV29-1 and TRBJ2-1; the D gene is possibly TRBD1 (6 bases). Germline values: CDR1 SQVTM, CDR2 ANQGSEA. This CDR3 region has 15 residues. The ends were cut back, 5 bases at V and 3 bases at J, with 17 bases in the middle.

There are a few counts of this clonotype. DNA of the CDR3: TGTGCCAGCAGTGAGAGCGGGGAGGGTACGCAGTATTTT. Protein sequence: CASSESGEGTQYF. The chain combines TRBV6-1 with TRBJ2-3, with 7 bases matching TRBD2. The ends lost 3 bases at V and 8 bases at J; junction bases unmatched: 5. There are 13 residues in the CDR3. Germline lookup yields CDR1 MNHNS and CDR2 SASEGT.

The chain recombines TRBV5-1 with TRBJ2-7; TRBD1 agrees at 8 bases. This CDR3 has 15 amino acids. Germline loops: CDR1 SGHRS, CDR2 YFSETQ. V dropped 0 bases and J dropped 3; count of bases not matched to a gene: 5. The CDR3 DNA follows: TGCGCCAGCAGCTTGGACGGACAGGGTATCTACGAGCAGTACTTC. It yields the protein CASSLDGQGIYEQYF.